Listed below are T cell receptor beta chains from one sample, sequenced in a study of cytotoxic CD8 clonotypes in ibrutinib-treated CLL. The repertoire was sequenced with immunoSEQ multiplex PCR; TCRdb's copy has only in-frame clones and lacks some. The table lists 110,000 to 150,000 clones, approximately 77% of them singletons, with under 35% in the top ten. The sequenced sample was PBMCs, obtained after 12 months of ibrutinib treatment. The receptors shown here come from a human donor with chronic lymphocytic leukemia. Both conserved end residues are part of each CDR3. The D gene is left open where the match is weak. For some rows the clone size is stated as once, few or many, or as a class when expanded; others skip it.

v_call,j_call,clone_size,d_call,cdr3_nt,cdr3_aa
TRBV9,TRBJ1-1,once,.,TGTGCCAGCAGGGCCGCTGGGGGGACGGGAACTGAAGCTTTCTTT,CASRAAGGTGTEAFF
TRBV6-5,TRBJ2-7,.,.,TGTGCCAGCAGTTACGGCGGAGGCGCGTACTTC,CASSYGGGAYF
TRBV2,TRBJ2-3,.,.,TGTGCCAGCAGTGGGGCAGGGATTAGCACAGATACGCAGTATTTT,CASSGAGISTDTQYF
TRBV15,TRBJ2-5,.,TRBD2,TGTGCCACCAGCAGAGATCAAGGAAGACTAGCGGGGGGGACAGAGACCCAGTACTTC,CATSRDQGRLAGGTETQYF
TRBV4-3,TRBJ2-1,.,TRBD2,TGCGCCAGCAGCCAAACTAGCGGGGATAATGAGCAGTTCTTC,CASSQTSGDNEQFF
TRBV4-1,TRBJ2-7,.,.,TGCGCCAGCAGCCGCGATAGCATCGACGAGCAGTACTTC,CASSRDSIDEQYF
TRBV6-5,TRBJ2-5,.,TRBD1,TGTGCCAGCAGTGTGACAGGGTTGGTGGCCCAGTACTTC,CASSVTGLVAQYF
TRBV7-2,TRBJ2-7,.,.,TGTGCCAGCAGCCTCCGCGAAGAGCAGTACTTC,CASSLREEQYF
TRBV18,TRBJ2-5,.,TRBD1,TGTGCCAGCCAAGACAGGGTCGCGGAGACCCAGTACTTC,CASQDRVAETQYF
TRBV18,TRBJ2-5,.,.,TGTGCCAGCTCACCGCCCACAGCCCAAGAGACCCAGTACTTC,CASSPPTAQETQYF
TRBV7-8,TRBJ2-3,.,TRBD2,TGTGCCAGCAGCTTAGGGGCGGGGGTAGCCAACACAGATACGCAGTATTTT,CASSLGAGVANTDTQYF